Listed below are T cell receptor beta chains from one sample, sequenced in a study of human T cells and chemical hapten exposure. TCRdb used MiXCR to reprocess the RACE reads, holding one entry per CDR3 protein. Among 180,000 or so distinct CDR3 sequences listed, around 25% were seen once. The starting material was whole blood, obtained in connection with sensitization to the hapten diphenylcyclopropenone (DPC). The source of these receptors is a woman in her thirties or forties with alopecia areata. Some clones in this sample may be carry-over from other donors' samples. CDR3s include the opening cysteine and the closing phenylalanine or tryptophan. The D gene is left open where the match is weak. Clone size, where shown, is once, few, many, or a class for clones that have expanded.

CARKENASDQKVNTGELFF TGTGCCAGAAAGGAGAATGCTAGCGACCAAAAGGTGAACACCGGGGAGCTGTTTTTT - TRBJ2-2 - TRBV6-2/TRBV6-3
CASEGPTNTGELFF TGCGCCAGCGAAGGGCCGACAAACACCGGGGAGCTGTTTTTT - TRBJ2-2 few TRBV4-1
CAISESDREQFF TGTGCCATCAGTGAGTCGGACAGAGAGCAGTTCTTC - TRBJ2-1 few TRBV10-3
CSARDLLRATIYEQYF TGCAGTGCTAGAGATCTTCTGAGGGCAACGATTTACGAGCAGTACTTC - TRBJ2-7 few TRBV20-1
CASSQGAGGPSDTQYF TGCGCCAGCAGCCAAGGAGCGGGAGGGCCTTCAGATACGCAGTATTTT TRBD2 TRBJ2-3 - TRBV4-3
CASSGTSGVVRETQYF TGTGCCAGCAGTGGGACTAGCGGGGTTGTCCGAGAGACCCAGTACTTC TRBD2 TRBJ2-5 many TRBV6-1
CASSILSPGLQEQETQYF TGTGCCAGTAGTATTTTGAGCCCGGGACTGCAAGAACAAGAGACCCAGTACTTC - TRBJ2-5 few TRBV19
CASSFLDTYGYTF TGTGCCAGCAGTTTCTTGGACACCTATGGCTACACCTTC - TRBJ1-2 - TRBV12-3/TRBV12-4
CASSSFQETQYF TGTGCCAGCAGCTCCTTCCAAGAGACCCAGTACTTC - TRBJ2-5 many TRBV7-2
CSAREYSNQPQHF TGCAGTGCAAGGGAGTATAGCAATCAGCCCCAGCATTTT - TRBJ1-5 few TRBV20-1
CASRRTGTNGRTQYF TGCGCCAGCAGAAGAACCGGGACTAACGGTCGTACGCAGTATTTT TRBD2 TRBJ2-3 few TRBV5-1
CATSVGDSMETQYF TGTGCCACCAGTGTAGGGGACAGTATGGAGACCCAGTACTTC TRBD1 TRBJ2-5 few TRBV24-1
CASSVTGVTGELFF TGTGCCAGTAGTGTGACAGGGGTCACCGGGGAGCTGTTTTTT TRBD1 TRBJ2-2 - TRBV19
CASSARQGDTGELFF TGTGCCAGCAGTGCACGACAGGGGGACACCGGGGAGCTGTTTTTT TRBD1 TRBJ2-2 - TRBV25-1
CASSRFGQRQETQYF TGTGCCAGCAGCCGCTTTGGACAGAGACAAGAGACCCAGTACTTC - TRBJ2-5 once TRBV27
CASSYSPLEGAFF TGTGCCAGCAGTTACTCACCCCTGGAAGGAGCTTTCTTT - TRBJ1-1 - TRBV6-2/TRBV6-3
CSARASGRINYNEQFF TGCAGTGCTAGAGCCTCTGGACGCATAAATTACAATGAGCAGTTCTTC - TRBJ2-1 many TRBV20-1
CASSLTVQNTGELFF TGTGCCAGCAGTTTGACAGTTCAGAACACCGGGGAGCTGTTTTTT - TRBJ2-2 few TRBV28
CSATSTGELFF TGCAGTGCTACTAGCACCGGGGAGCTGTTTTTT - TRBJ2-2 few TRBV20-1
CASSPLTGAYSNQPQHF TGTGCCAGCAGTCCCCTCACAGGGGCGTATAGCAATCAGCCCCAGCATTTT TRBD1 TRBJ1-5 - TRBV27
CASSPPGIRTNEQFF TGTGCCAGCAGTCCGCCGGGGATACGTACGAATGAGCAGTTCTTC - TRBJ2-1 - TRBV7-9
CASRRQPNEKLFF TGTGCCAGCAGAAGGCAGCCTAATGAAAAACTGTTTTTT - TRBJ1-4 - TRBV7-2
CATGTNGANVLTF TGTGCCACGGGGACCAATGGGGCCAACGTCCTGACTTTC - TRBJ2-6 few TRBV15
CASSLDGRANTEAFF TGTGCCAGCAGCTTGGATGGGCGGGCGAACACTGAAGCTTTCTTT - TRBJ1-1 - TRBV5-4
CSVFSSRSGPGEGEQFF TGCAGCGTTTTCTCAAGCAGATCGGGCCCTGGGGAGGGTGAGCAGTTCTTC TRBD2 TRBJ2-1 many TRBV29-1
CASSQVGWASLPKTQYF TGCGCCAGCAGCCAAGTTGGGTGGGCCAGCCTCCCCAAAACGCAGTATTTT - TRBJ2-3 once TRBV4-2